The present entry profiles one TCR beta chain with its context. Its antigen is unknown. TCRdb re-called the reads through MiXCR, storing one row per CDR3 protein. Of roughly 500,000 distinct CDR3 sequences in the sample, around a third were seen once. Germline CDR1 is SGHVS and CDR2 is FQNEAQ. The CDR3 has 13 amino acids. V lost 1 base and J lost 7, with 7 bases in between. The data belong to a study of T cell repertoires in cytomegalovirus infection. Study-level information: Recently identified HLA-C-restricted CMV epitopes were among the peptides used. CMV infection plus the matching HLA type was flagged by public TCR beta signatures. Study conclusions and caveats: HLA-C-restricted TCR beta clonotypes specific for CMV led the ex vivo response. The cumulative frequency of public TCR beta families distinguished individuals who carried CMV together with the relevant HLA.

This TCR was sampled from a human donor in good health (CMV status not recorded). Some clones in this sample may be carry-over from other donors' samples. The V gene is TRBV7-8, the J gene TRBJ2-2; no reliable D call. The sample in question was cultured PBMCs, obtained from culture after CMV antigen stimulation. The CDR3 region is CASSLVSYGELFF. The CDR3, as DNA: TGTGCCAGCAGCTTAGTTAGCTACGGGGAGCTGTTTTTT.